This T cell receptor beta chain was recorded in a study of blood T cells in healthy people across ages. Germline assignment: CDR1 SEHNR and CDR2 FQNEAQ (reference sequence). This CDR3 is built from 15 residues. J was trimmed by 10 bases and V by 3 bases; bases with no gene match: 10. The use of a sample-barcoded 5' primer and a J-beta primer mix characterized a second PCR of roughly 6 to 11 cycles. Every individual sample yielded 2.5 million or more paired-end reads (each containing CDR3). A single record per CDR3 protein comes from TCRdb applying MiXCR to the 5' RACE reads. Among about 1.8 million distinct CDR3 sequences listed, 40% to 55% were seen once.

This chain joins TRBV7-9 and TRBJ1-2; TRBD1 aligns across 11 bases. The specimen was blood. The receptor comes from a woman in her 40s in good health. Here the CDR3 reads CASSLAEGTGGIYTF. The CDR3 DNA is TGTGCCAGCAGCTTGGCGGAAGGGACAGGGGGTATCTACACCTTC.